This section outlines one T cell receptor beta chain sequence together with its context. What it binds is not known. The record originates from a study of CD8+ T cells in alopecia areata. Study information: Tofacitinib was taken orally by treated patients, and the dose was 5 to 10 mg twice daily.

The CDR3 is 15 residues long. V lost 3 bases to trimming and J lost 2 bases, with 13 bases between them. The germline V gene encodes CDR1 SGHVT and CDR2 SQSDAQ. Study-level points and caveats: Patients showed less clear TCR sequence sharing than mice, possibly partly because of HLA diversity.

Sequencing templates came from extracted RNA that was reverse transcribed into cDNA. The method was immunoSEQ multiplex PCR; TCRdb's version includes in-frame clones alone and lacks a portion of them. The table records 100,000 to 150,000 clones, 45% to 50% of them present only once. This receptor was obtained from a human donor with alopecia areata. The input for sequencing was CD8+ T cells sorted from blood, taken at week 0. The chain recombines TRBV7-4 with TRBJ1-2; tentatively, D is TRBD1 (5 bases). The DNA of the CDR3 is TGTGCCAGCAGCTTGGCGGTTGGGGCCAACTATGGCTACACCTTC. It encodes CASSLAVGANYGYTF. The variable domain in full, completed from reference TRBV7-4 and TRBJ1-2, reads GAGVSQSPRYKVAKRGRDVALRCDSISGHVTLYWYRQTLGQGSEVLTYSQSDAQRDKSGRPSGRFSAERPERSVSTLKIQRTEQGDSAVYLCASSLAVGANYGYTFGSGTRLTVV.